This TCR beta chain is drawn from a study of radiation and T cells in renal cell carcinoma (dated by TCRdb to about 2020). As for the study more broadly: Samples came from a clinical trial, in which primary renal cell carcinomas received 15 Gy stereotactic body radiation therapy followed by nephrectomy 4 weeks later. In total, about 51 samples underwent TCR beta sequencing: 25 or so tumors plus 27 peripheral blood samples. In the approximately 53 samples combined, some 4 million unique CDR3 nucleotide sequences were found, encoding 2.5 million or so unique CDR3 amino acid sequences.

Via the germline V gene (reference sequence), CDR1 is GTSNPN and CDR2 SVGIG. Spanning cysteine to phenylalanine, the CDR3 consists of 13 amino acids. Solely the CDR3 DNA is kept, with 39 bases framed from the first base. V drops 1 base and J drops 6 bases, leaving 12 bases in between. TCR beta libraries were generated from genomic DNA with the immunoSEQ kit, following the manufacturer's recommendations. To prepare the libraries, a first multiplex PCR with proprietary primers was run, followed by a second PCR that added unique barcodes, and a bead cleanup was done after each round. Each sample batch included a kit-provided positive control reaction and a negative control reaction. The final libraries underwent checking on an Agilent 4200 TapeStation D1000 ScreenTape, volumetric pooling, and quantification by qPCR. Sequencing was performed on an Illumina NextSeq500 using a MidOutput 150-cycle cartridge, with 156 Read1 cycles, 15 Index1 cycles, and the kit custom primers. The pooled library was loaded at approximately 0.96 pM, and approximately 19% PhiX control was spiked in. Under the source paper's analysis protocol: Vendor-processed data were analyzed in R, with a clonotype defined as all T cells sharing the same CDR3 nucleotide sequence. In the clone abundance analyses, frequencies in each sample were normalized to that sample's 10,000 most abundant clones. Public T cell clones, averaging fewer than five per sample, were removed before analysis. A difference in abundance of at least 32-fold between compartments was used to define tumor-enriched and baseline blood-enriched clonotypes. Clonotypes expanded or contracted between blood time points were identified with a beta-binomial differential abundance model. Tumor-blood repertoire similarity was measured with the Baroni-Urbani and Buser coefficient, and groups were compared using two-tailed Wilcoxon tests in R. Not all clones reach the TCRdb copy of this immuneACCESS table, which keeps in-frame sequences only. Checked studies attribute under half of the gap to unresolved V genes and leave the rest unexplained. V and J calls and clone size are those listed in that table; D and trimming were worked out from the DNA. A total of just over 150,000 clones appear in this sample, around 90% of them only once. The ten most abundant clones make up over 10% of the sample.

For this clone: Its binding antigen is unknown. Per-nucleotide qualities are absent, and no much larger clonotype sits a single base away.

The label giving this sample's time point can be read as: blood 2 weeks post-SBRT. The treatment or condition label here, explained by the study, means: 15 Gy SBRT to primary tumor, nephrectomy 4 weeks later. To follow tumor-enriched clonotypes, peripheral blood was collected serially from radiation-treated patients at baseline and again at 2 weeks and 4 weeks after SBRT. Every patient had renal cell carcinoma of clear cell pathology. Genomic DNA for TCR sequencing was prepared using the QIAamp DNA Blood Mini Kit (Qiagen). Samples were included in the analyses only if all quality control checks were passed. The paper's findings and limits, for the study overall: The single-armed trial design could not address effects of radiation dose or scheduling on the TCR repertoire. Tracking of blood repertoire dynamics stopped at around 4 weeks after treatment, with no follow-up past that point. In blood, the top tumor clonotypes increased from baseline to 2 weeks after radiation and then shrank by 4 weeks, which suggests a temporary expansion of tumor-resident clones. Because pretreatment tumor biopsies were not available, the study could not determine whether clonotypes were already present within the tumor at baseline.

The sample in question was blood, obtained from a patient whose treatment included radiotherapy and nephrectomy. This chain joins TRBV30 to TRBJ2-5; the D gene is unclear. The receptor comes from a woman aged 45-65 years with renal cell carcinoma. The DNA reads TGTGCCTGGAGTGATGGCAGAAGGAAGACCCAGTACTTC. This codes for CAWSDGRRKTQYF.